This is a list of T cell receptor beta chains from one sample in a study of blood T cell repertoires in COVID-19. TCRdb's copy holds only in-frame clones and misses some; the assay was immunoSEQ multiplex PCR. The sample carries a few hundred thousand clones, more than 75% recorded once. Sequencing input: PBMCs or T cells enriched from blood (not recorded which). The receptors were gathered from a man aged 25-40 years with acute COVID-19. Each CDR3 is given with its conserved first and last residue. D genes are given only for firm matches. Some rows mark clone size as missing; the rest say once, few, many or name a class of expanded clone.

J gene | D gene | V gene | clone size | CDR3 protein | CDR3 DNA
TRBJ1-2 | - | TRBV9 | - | CASSPGDTF | TGTGCCAGCAGCCCCGGGGACACCTTC
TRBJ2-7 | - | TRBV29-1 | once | CSVEDPGFLDEQYF | TGCAGCGTTGAAGATCCAGGATTCCTCGACGAGCAGTACTTC
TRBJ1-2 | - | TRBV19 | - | CASGGFYGYTF | TGTGCCAGTGGCGGATTCTATGGCTACACCTTC
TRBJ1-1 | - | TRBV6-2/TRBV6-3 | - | CASSDRNTEAFF | TGTGCCAGCAGTGACAGGAACACTGAAGCTTTCTTT
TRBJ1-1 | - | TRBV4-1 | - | CASSQDGARNTEAFF | TGCGCCAGCAGCCAAGATGGGGCTCGGAACACTGAAGCTTTCTTT
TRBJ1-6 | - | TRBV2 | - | CASSEVGSGNSPLHF | TGTGCCAGCAGTGAAGTCGGCAGCGGGAATTCACCCCTCCACTTT
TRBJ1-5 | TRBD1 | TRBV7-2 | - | CASSPTGGSNQPQHF | TGTGCCAGCAGCCCGACAGGGGGGAGCAATCAGCCCCAGCATTTT
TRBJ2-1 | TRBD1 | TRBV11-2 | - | CASSPGTAEVQFF | TGTGCCAGCAGCCCCGGGACAGCTGAGGTGCAGTTCTTC
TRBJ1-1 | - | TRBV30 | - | CAWSATGNTEAFF | TGTGCCTGGAGTGCTACAGGGAACACTGAAGCTTTCTTT
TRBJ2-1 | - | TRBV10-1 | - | CASREIRLMLYNEQFF | TGCGCCAGCAGAGAGATCCGGTTAATGCTCTACAATGAGCAGTTCTTC
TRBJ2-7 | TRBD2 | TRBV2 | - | CASRTSTYEQYF | TGTGCCAGCAGGACTAGCACCTACGAGCAGTACTTC
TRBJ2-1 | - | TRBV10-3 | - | CAISESPSVGVNEQFF | TGTGCCATCAGTGAGTCTCCTAGCGTAGGCGTGAATGAGCAGTTCTTC
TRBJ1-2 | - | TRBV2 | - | CASSELASFF | TGTGCCAGCAGTGAATTGGCATCATTCTTC
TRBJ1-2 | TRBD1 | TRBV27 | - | CASSRDRGWVYTF | TGTGCCAGCAGTAGGGACAGGGGGTGGGTCTACACCTTC
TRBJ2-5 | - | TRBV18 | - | CASSPLSQGPWETQYF | TGTGCCAGCTCACCTCTGAGCCAGGGGCCGTGGGAGACCCAGTACTTC
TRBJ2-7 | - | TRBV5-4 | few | CASSRDLREQYF | TGTGCCAGCAGCCGGGATTTAAGGGAGCAGTACTTC
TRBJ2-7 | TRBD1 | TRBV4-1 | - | CASSQVRDRHDEQYF | TGCGCCAGCAGCCAAGTCCGGGACAGGCACGACGAGCAGTACTTC
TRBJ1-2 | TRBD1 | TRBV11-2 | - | CASSLYAGGVGGTGYTF | TGTGCCAGCAGCCTCTACGCAGGGGGCGTTGGGGGTACCGGCTACACCTTC
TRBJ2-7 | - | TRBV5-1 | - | CASSPEGAYEQYF | TGCGCCAGCAGCCCCGAGGGGGCCTACGAGCAGTACTTC
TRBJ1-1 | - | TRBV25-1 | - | CASSDAGGNTEAFF | TGTGCCAGCAGTGATGCGGGGGGGAACACTGAAGCTTTCTTT
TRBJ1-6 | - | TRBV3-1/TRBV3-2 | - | CASSQSTSSPLHF | TGTGCCAGCAGCCAATCCACATCCTCACCCCTCCACTTT
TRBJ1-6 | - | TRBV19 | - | CASSAGGNSPLHF | TGTGCCAGTAGTGCTGGCGGAAATTCACCCCTCCACTTT
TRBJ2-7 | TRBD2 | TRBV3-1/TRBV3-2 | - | CASSQDGLAGFYEQYF | TGTGCCAGCAGCCAAGATGGCCTAGCGGGGTTCTACGAGCAGTACTTC
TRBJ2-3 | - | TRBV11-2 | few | CASSLDQGARDTQYF | TGTGCCAGCAGCTTAGACCAAGGGGCAAGAGATACGCAGTATTTT
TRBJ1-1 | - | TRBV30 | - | CAWCRQAITEAFF | TGTGCCTGGTGTCGGCAGGCGATCACTGAAGCTTTCTTT
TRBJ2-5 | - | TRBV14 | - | CASSQDLGQETQYF | TGTGCCAGCAGCCAAGACCTAGGACAGGAGACCCAGTACTTC
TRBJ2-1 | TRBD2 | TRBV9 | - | CASSVGLVKWQFF | TGTGCCAGCAGCGTGGGACTAGTTAAATGGCAGTTCTTC
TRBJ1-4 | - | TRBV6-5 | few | CASRNRNNEKLFF | TGTGCCAGCAGAAACAGGAATAATGAAAAACTGTTTTTT
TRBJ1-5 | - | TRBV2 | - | CASSVDRNQPQHF | TGTGCCAGCAGTGTTGACAGAAATCAGCCCCAGCATTTT
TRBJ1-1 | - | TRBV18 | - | CASSALGRLDTEAFF | TGTGCCAGCTCAGCATTAGGGAGATTGGACACTGAAGCTTTCTTT
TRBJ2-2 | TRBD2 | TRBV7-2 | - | CASSFRFSGGSGELFF | TGTGCCAGCAGCTTCAGGTTCAGCGGGGGCTCCGGGGAGCTGTTTTTT
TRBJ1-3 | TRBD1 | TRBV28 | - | CASSVPPGQGKGNTIYF | TGTGCCAGCAGTGTACCTCCGGGACAGGGGAAGGGAAACACCATATATTTT
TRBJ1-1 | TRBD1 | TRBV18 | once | CASSLQTGGTEAFF | TGTGCCAGCTCCCTTCAGACAGGGGGCACTGAAGCTTTCTTT
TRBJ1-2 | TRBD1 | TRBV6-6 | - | CASSYRGTGGAGYTF | TGTGCCAGCAGTTACCGGGGGACAGGGGGGGCTGGCTACACCTTC
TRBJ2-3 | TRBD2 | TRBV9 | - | CASSQRSSGAAASTDTQYF | TGTGCCAGCAGCCAGAGATCTAGCGGGGCGGCCGCTAGCACAGATACGCAGTATTTT
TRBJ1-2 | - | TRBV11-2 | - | CASSSYSYYGYTF | TGTGCCAGCAGCTCATACAGCTACTATGGCTACACCTTC
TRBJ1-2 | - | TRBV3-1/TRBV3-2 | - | CASSPGSGSYGYTF | TGTGCCAGCAGCCCGGGGTCGGGCTCCTATGGCTACACCTTC
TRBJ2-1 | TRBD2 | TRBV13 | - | CASSLVFSGENNEQFF | TGTGCCAGCAGCTTAGTATTTAGCGGGGAGAACAATGAGCAGTTCTTC
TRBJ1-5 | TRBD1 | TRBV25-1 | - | CASSETGWHQPQHF | TGTGCCAGCAGTGAGACAGGGTGGCATCAGCCCCAGCATTTT
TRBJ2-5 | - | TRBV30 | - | CAWSGHLETQYF | TGTGCCTGGAGTGGCCACTTGGAGACCCAGTACTTC
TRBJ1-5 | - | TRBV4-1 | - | CASSQVPSQPQHF | TGCGCCAGCAGCCAAGTCCCTAGCCAGCCCCAGCATTTT
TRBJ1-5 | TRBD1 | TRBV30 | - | CAWDRAGGQPQHF | TGTGCCTGGGACAGGGCCGGTGGTCAGCCCCAGCATTTT
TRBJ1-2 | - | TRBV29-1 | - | CSVVRGVDGYTF | TGCAGCGTTGTCCGGGGGGTCGATGGCTACACCTTC
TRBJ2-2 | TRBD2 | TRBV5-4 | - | CASSSRGAGGKYTGELFF | TGTGCCAGCAGCTCCCGAGGAGCGGGGGGGAAATACACCGGGGAGCTGTTTTTT
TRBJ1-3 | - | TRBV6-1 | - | CASSEAAGSGNTIYF | TGTGCCAGCAGTGAAGCAGCGGGCTCTGGAAACACCATATATTTT
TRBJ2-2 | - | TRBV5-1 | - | CASSPGLRDTGELFF | TGCGCCAGCAGCCCAGGTTTGAGAGACACCGGGGAGCTGTTTTTT
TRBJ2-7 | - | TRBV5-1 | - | CASSSQTDGRGEQYF | TGCGCCAGCAGTTCCCAAACTGACGGGAGAGGCGAGCAGTACTTC
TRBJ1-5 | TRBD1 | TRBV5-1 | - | CASSLRPTGTDSYQPQHF | TGCGCCAGCAGCTTGAGACCCACCGGGACAGATTCGTATCAGCCCCAGCATTTT
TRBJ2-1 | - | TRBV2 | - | CASSRGGGYNEQFF | TGTGCCAGCAGTCGAGGGGGGGGCTACAATGAGCAGTTCTTC
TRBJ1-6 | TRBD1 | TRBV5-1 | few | CASRPGTGGPNSPLHF | TGCGCCAGCAGACCCGGGACAGGGGGACCTAATTCACCCCTCCACTTT
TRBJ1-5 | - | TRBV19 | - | CASSYSFSNQPQHF | TGTGCCAGTAGTTACAGCTTTAGCAATCAGCCCCAGCATTTT
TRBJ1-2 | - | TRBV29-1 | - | CSVEDAVPERLYGYTF | TGCAGCGTTGAAGATGCGGTACCTGAGAGGCTTTACGGCTACACCTTC
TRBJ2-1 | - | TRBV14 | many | CASSPFPGEQFF | TGTGCCAGCAGCCCCTTCCCGGGTGAGCAGTTCTTC